The rows below give T cell receptor beta chains drawn from one sample of a study of T cells in Graves' hyperthyroidism and ophthalmopathy. A single record per CDR3 protein comes from TCRdb applying MiXCR to the multiplex PCR reads. The profile covers 560,000 or so distinct CDR3 sequences, with roughly 21% appearing a single time and 40% to 50% taken by the ten largest. The specimen was blood. These receptors originate from a man in his forties with Graves' ophthalmopathy. The CDR3 runs from the conserved cysteine through the conserved F or W. A D gene is named only where the DNA matches it firmly. Clone size is given for some rows only: seen once, a few or many times, or a class if the clone is expanded.

abundance	j_gene	d_gene	v_gene	CDR3aa	CDR3nt
.	TRBJ2-2	TRBD2	TRBV6-4	CASSGLAGPGELFF	TGTGCCAGCAGTGGATTAGCGGGACCCGGGGAGCTGTTTTTT
.	TRBJ1-5	TRBD1	TRBV29-1	CSVAGQGGSHSNQPQHF	TGCAGCGTTGCGGGACAGGGGGGCAGCCATAGCAATCAGCCCCAGCATTTT
.	TRBJ1-4	.	TRBV6-2/TRBV6-3	CASKGSFGKLFF	TGTGCCAGCAAGGGCAGCTTCGGCAAACTGTTTTTT
few	TRBJ2-5	.	TRBV28	CASSETQRETQYF	TGTGCCAGCTCGGAGACTCAGAGAGAGACCCAGTACTTC
.	TRBJ2-3	TRBD1	TRBV7-2	CASSFRTGTTIPSTDTQYF	TGTGCCAGCAGCTTCCGGACAGGGACGACCATCCCTAGCACAGATACGCAGTATTTT
.	TRBJ1-3	.	TRBV2	CASSEADLRAGGNTIYF	TGTGCCAGCAGTGAAGCGGACCTTCGGGCTGGTGGAAACACCATATATTTT
few	TRBJ1-5	TRBD1	TRBV6-5	CASSYSTNRGLFYSNQPQHF	TGTGCCAGCAGTTACTCGACTAACAGGGGACTCTTCTATAGCAATCAGCCCCAGCATTTT
.	TRBJ2-7	.	TRBV2	CASSEGDGYYEQYF	TGTGCCAGCAGTGAAGGGGACGGCTACTACGAGCAGTACTTC
.	TRBJ2-3	TRBD1	TRBV20-1	CSVPGQETDTQYF	TGCAGTGTTCCGGGACAGGAAACAGATACGCAGTATTTT
few	TRBJ2-4	TRBD1	TRBV7-9	CASSFRGRGTKNIQYF	TGTGCCAGCAGCTTCAGGGGGCGCGGGACCAAAAACATTCAGTACTTC
once	TRBJ1-3	.	TRBV11-2	CTSSLDRGWTGNTIYF	TGTACCAGCAGCTTAGATCGGGGATGGACTGGAAACACCATATATTTT
.	TRBJ1-4	TRBD1	TRBV20-1	CSANQGVLNEKLFF	TGCAGTGCGAACCAGGGGGTCCTAAATGAAAAACTGTTTTTT
.	TRBJ2-3	TRBD2	TRBV11-2	CASSQDAGGHTDTQYF	TGTGCCAGCAGCCAAGATGCGGGGGGCCATACAGATACGCAGTATTTT
.	TRBJ2-7	.	TRBV6-1	CASRNWGGTYEQYF	TGTGCCAGCAGAAATTGGGGCGGGACTTACGAGCAGTACTTC
few	TRBJ1-6	.	TRBV9	CASSVSGSYNSPLHF	TGTGCCAGCAGCGTATCTGGGAGCTATAATTCACCCCTCCACTTT
.	TRBJ1-1	.	TRBV2	CASSEGVYEAFF	TGTGCCAGCAGTGAAGGCGTATATGAAGCTTTCTTT
many	TRBJ2-7	.	TRBV12-3/TRBV12-4	CASSPGLAWEQYF	TGTGCCAGCAGTCCGGGGTTAGCATGGGAGCAGTACTTC
few	TRBJ2-1	TRBD2	TRBV5-1	CASSLAVAGRNEQFF	TGCGCCAGCAGCTTGGCAGTAGCGGGGCGAAATGAGCAGTTCTTC
few	TRBJ2-2	.	TRBV6-2/TRBV6-3	CASSYFPHTGELFF	TGTGCCAGCAGTTACTTCCCCCACACCGGGGAGCTGTTTTTT
few	TRBJ2-1	TRBD2	TRBV7-2	CASSFGGGVGNEQFF	TGTGCCAGCAGCTTCGGCGGGGGGGTAGGCAATGAGCAGTTCTTC
few	TRBJ2-7	TRBD1	TRBV18	CASSLGTGKLDEQYF	TGTGCCAGCTCACTGGGGACAGGGAAGTTGGACGAGCAGTACTTC
few	TRBJ1-2	.	TRBV18	CASSPYTNYGYTF	TGTGCCAGCTCACCATACACTAACTATGGCTACACCTTC
many	TRBJ1-2	TRBD1	TRBV12-3/TRBV12-4	CASSRQGAGYGYTF	TGTGCCAGCAGTCGACAGGGGGCTGGCTATGGCTACACCTTC
.	TRBJ2-5	TRBD2	TRBV7-9	CASSWGLATETQYF	TGTGCCAGCAGCTGGGGACTAGCGACGGAGACCCAGTACTTC
.	TRBJ1-6	TRBD1	TRBV6-2/TRBV6-3	CASNPGGQNSPLHF	TGTGCCAGCAACCCAGGGGGACAAAATTCACCCCTCCACTTT
.	TRBJ2-2	.	TRBV14	CASSQEGRALNTGELFF	TGTGCCAGCAGCCAAGAGGGGCGGGCTTTGAACACCGGGGAGCTGTTTTTT
few	TRBJ2-6	.	TRBV2	CASSPFSGANVLTF	TGTGCCAGCAGTCCCTTCTCTGGGGCCAACGTCCTGACTTTC
many	TRBJ2-3	TRBD2	TRBV3-1	CASRLAGEGDTQYF	TGTGCCAGCCGACTAGCGGGGGAAGGAGATACGCAGTATTTT
few	TRBJ1-4	TRBD1	TRBV7-9	CASFRDRAGDEKLFF	TGTGCCAGCTTCCGGGACAGGGCGGGGGATGAAAAACTGTTTTTT
few	TRBJ2-5	TRBD2	TRBV15	CATSRGLLAGGSETQYF	TGTGCCACCAGCAGAGGCTTACTAGCGGGAGGATCTGAGACCCAGTACTTC
few	TRBJ1-1	.	TRBV20-1	CSAKRSSTEAFF	TGCAGTGCTAAACGCAGTAGCACTGAAGCTTTCTTT
many	TRBJ2-7	.	TRBV6-1	CASRRGVTYEQYF	TGTGCCAGCAGAAGGGGCGTCACCTACGAGCAGTACTTC
few	TRBJ1-2	TRBD1	TRBV20-1	CSARGTGIGNYGYTF	TGCAGTGCTAGGGGGACAGGGATAGGTAACTATGGCTACACCTTC
.	TRBJ2-1	TRBD2	TRBV7-9	CASRIVSLDGTSGRYEQFF	TGTGCCAGCAGAATTGTGTCTTTAGACGGGACTAGCGGGAGGTATGAGCAGTTCTTC
many	TRBJ1-5	.	TRBV28	CASSSLGGGLDNQPQHF	TGTGCCAGCAGTTCTCTAGGTGGGGGGTTGGACAATCAGCCCCAGCATTTT
many	TRBJ1-2	TRBD1	TRBV7-9	CASSLGSADRDQHGYTF	TGTGCCAGCAGCTTAGGTTCCGCTGACAGGGATCAGCATGGCTACACCTTC
few	TRBJ1-5	.	TRBV27	CASRYSSNQPQHF	TGTGCCAGCAGGTACAGTAGCAATCAGCCCCAGCATTTT
.	TRBJ2-4	.	TRBV9	CATRPATGWAKNIQYF	TGTGCCACCCGACCTGCAACCGGATGGGCCAAAAACATTCAGTACTTC
.	TRBJ2-3	.	TRBV19	CASDAGDTQYF	TGTGCCAGCGACGCGGGGGATACGCAGTATTTT
few	TRBJ2-5	TRBD2	TRBV7-2	CASSFRSGSGETQYF	TGTGCCAGCAGCTTCCGTAGCGGGAGTGGTGAGACCCAGTACTTC
few	TRBJ1-5	.	TRBV2	CASSEEIEQPQHF	TGTGCCAGCAGTGAAGAGATTGAACAGCCCCAGCATTTT
few	TRBJ2-1	TRBD1	TRBV28	CASSSWGQGDNNEQFF	TGTGCCAGCAGTTCTTGGGGCCAGGGGGACAACAATGAGCAGTTCTTC